Listed below are T cell receptor beta chains from one sample, sequenced in a study of regulatory T cells in long-lasting Graves disease. TCRdb independently ran MiXCR on the multiplex PCR reads; one entry per CDR3 protein. The data hold 450,000 or so distinct CDR3 sequences, with about 20% observed a single time. Sequences were derived from peripheral blood mononuclear cells (PBMCs), sampled when the disease was refractory, from a patient treated with antithyroid drugs. The receptors shown here come from a female donor with Graves disease. The CDR3 runs from the conserved cysteine through the conserved F or W. The order of the fields is J gene, D gene, clone size, V gene, CDR3 DNA, CDR3 protein. D genes are given only for firm matches. Clone size, where shown, is once, few, many, or a class for clones that have expanded.

J gene: TRBJ1-1; D gene: TRBD1; clone size: many; V gene: TRBV7-2; CDR3 DNA: TGTGCCAGCAGCCCAAGGACAGGGGAGTGGGGGAACACTGAAGCTTTCTTT; CDR3 protein: CASSPRTGEWGNTEAFF
J gene: TRBJ1-1; D gene: .; clone size: many; V gene: TRBV29-1; CDR3 DNA: TGCAGCGCGGGGTGGGTAGGAACTGAAGCTTTCTTT; CDR3 protein: CSAGWVGTEAFF
J gene: TRBJ2-7; D gene: .; clone size: .; V gene: TRBV20-1; CDR3 DNA: TGCAGTGCTAGAGATTTGGCAGATACCACCTACGAGCAGTACTTC; CDR3 protein: CSARDLADTTYEQYF
J gene: TRBJ2-2; D gene: TRBD1; clone size: .; V gene: TRBV28; CDR3 DNA: TGTGCCAGCAGGAATAGGGGGCAAGGGAAGCTGTTTTTT; CDR3 protein: CASRNRGQGKLFF
J gene: TRBJ2-7; D gene: TRBD2; clone size: few; V gene: TRBV7-9; CDR3 DNA: TGTGCCAGCAGCAACCCGGGACTAGCGGGAGGCTACGAGCAGTACTTC; CDR3 protein: CASSNPGLAGGYEQYF
J gene: TRBJ1-5; D gene: .; clone size: .; V gene: TRBV7-9; CDR3 DNA: TGTGCCAGCAGCTTAGTCGACGGCCAACCCCAGCATTTT; CDR3 protein: CASSLVDGQPQHF
J gene: TRBJ2-5; D gene: TRBD1; clone size: few; V gene: TRBV20-1; CDR3 DNA: TGCAGCACCTCTCCAGGACAGGGGGGGACCCAGTACTTC; CDR3 protein: CSTSPGQGGTQYF
J gene: TRBJ2-2; D gene: TRBD1; clone size: many; V gene: TRBV3-1; CDR3 DNA: TGTGCCAGCAGCCTGGGACAGCACGGGGAGCTGTTTTTT; CDR3 protein: CASSLGQHGELFF
J gene: TRBJ1-2; D gene: .; clone size: few; V gene: TRBV9; CDR3 DNA: TGTGCCAGCAGCCTGGGACACGCTAACTATGGCTACACCTTC; CDR3 protein: CASSLGHANYGYTF
J gene: TRBJ1-6; D gene: TRBD1; clone size: once; V gene: TRBV28; CDR3 DNA: TGTGCCAGCAGTCAACCCCGCAGGGGGCTCTATAATTCACCCCTCCACTTT; CDR3 protein: CASSQPRRGLYNSPLHF
J gene: TRBJ2-3; D gene: TRBD2; clone size: .; V gene: TRBV5-1; CDR3 DNA: TGCGCCAGCAGCTTGGCCCCCAAAAGCGGGAGTAGGACAGATACGCAGTATTTT; CDR3 protein: CASSLAPKSGSRTDTQYF
J gene: TRBJ1-5; D gene: .; clone size: few; V gene: TRBV5-5; CDR3 DNA: TGTGCCAGCACCAGGGACCTCAATCAGCCCCAACATTTT; CDR3 protein: CASTRDLNQPQHF
J gene: TRBJ2-3; D gene: .; clone size: .; V gene: TRBV2; CDR3 DNA: TGTGCCAGCAGTGATGGTTGGGCAGCGGATACGCAGTATTTT; CDR3 protein: CASSDGWAADTQYF
J gene: TRBJ2-5; D gene: .; clone size: many; V gene: TRBV27; CDR3 DNA: TGTGCCAGCAGTTTATCGCGCGGGGGCAACCAAGAGACCCAGTACTTC; CDR3 protein: CASSLSRGGNQETQYF
J gene: TRBJ1-1; D gene: TRBD1; clone size: many; V gene: TRBV29-1; CDR3 DNA: TGCAGCGTTGTGGGGCGGCGAGGGGGCCAGAGCTGGAACACTGAAGCTTTCTTT; CDR3 protein: CSVVGRRGGQSWNTEAFF
J gene: TRBJ2-7; D gene: TRBD2; clone size: .; V gene: TRBV20-1; CDR3 DNA: TGCAGTGCGAGAAGTACTAGCGGGTATCTCTACGAGCAGTACTTC; CDR3 protein: CSARSTSGYLYEQYF
J gene: TRBJ1-3; D gene: .; clone size: many; V gene: TRBV28; CDR3 DNA: TGTGCCAGCAGTTTGGGTTTAGGAGGAAACACCATATATTTT; CDR3 protein: CASSLGLGGNTIYF
J gene: TRBJ2-7; D gene: TRBD2; clone size: .; V gene: TRBV6-1; CDR3 DNA: TGTGCCAGCGGACGGACTAGCAACGAGCAGTACTTC; CDR3 protein: CASGRTSNEQYF
J gene: TRBJ1-1; D gene: .; clone size: many; V gene: TRBV7-3; CDR3 DNA: TGTGCCAGCGTAGGGGTAAACACTGAAGCTTTCTTT; CDR3 protein: CASVGVNTEAFF
J gene: TRBJ2-2; D gene: TRBD2; clone size: .; V gene: TRBV3-1; CDR3 DNA: TGTGCCAGCACCTTACGCGGGAGCACCGGGGAGCTGTTTTTT; CDR3 protein: CASTLRGSTGELFF
J gene: TRBJ1-2; D gene: .; clone size: few; V gene: TRBV20-1; CDR3 DNA: TGCAGTGCTAGGCGTTGGGGGGGTAACTATGGCTACACCTTC; CDR3 protein: CSARRWGGNYGYTF
J gene: TRBJ2-2; D gene: .; clone size: .; V gene: TRBV4-3; CDR3 DNA: TGCGCCAGCAGCCCCGTCCCAGGGTGGACCGGGGAGCTGTTTTTT; CDR3 protein: CASSPVPGWTGELFF
J gene: TRBJ2-7; D gene: .; clone size: few; V gene: TRBV20-1; CDR3 DNA: TGCAGTGCTCTAGACAGTTCCTACGAGCAGTACTTC; CDR3 protein: CSALDSSYEQYF
J gene: TRBJ2-5; D gene: .; clone size: .; V gene: TRBV11-2; CDR3 DNA: TGTGCCAGCAGCCCACACCTGTACCAAGAGACCCAGTACTTC; CDR3 protein: CASSPHLYQETQYF
J gene: TRBJ2-5; D gene: .; clone size: few; V gene: TRBV18; CDR3 DNA: TGTGCCAGCTCACCTTTTGGGCAGTTCCAAGAGACCCAGTACTTC; CDR3 protein: CASSPFGQFQETQYF
J gene: TRBJ2-5; D gene: .; clone size: few; V gene: TRBV20-1; CDR3 DNA: TGCAGTGCTACTAAGGGGCTGGGGGAGACCCAGCACTTC; CDR3 protein: CSATKGLGETQHF
J gene: TRBJ2-7; D gene: TRBD1; clone size: .; V gene: TRBV19; CDR3 DNA: TGTGCCAGCCGGACAGGGGAGGACTACGAGCAGTACTTC; CDR3 protein: CASRTGEDYEQYF
J gene: TRBJ1-3; D gene: .; clone size: .; V gene: TRBV20-1; CDR3 DNA: TGCAGTGCTACTAGGGCGGATGGAAACACCATATATTTT; CDR3 protein: CSATRADGNTIYF
J gene: TRBJ2-2; D gene: .; clone size: .; V gene: TRBV5-1; CDR3 DNA: TGCGCCAGCAGCCCGGGGGCGACCGCCGGGGAGCTGTTTTTT; CDR3 protein: CASSPGATAGELFF
J gene: TRBJ2-5; D gene: TRBD2; clone size: .; V gene: TRBV5-1; CDR3 DNA: TGCGCCAGCAGCTTGACTAGCGGGGGACTGAGAATCCAGTACTTC; CDR3 protein: CASSLTSGGLRIQYF
J gene: TRBJ2-7; D gene: TRBD2; clone size: .; V gene: TRBV20-1; CDR3 DNA: TGCAGTGCTAGTGGGCGGGGGGAGTACTACGAGCAGTACTTC; CDR3 protein: CSASGRGEYYEQYF
J gene: TRBJ2-7; D gene: TRBD2; clone size: .; V gene: TRBV6-1; CDR3 DNA: TGTGCCAGCAGGCGCGGGGGTCCCTACGAGCAGTACTTC; CDR3 protein: CASRRGGPYEQYF
J gene: TRBJ2-7; D gene: TRBD2; clone size: .; V gene: TRBV5-1; CDR3 DNA: TGCGCCAGCAGCCTAGCGGGGGGGACGTCTGAGCAGTACTTC; CDR3 protein: CASSLAGGTSEQYF
J gene: TRBJ1-6; D gene: .; clone size: .; V gene: TRBV4-1; CDR3 DNA: TGCGCCAGCAGCCCCTCCGGGACAAAGAATTCACCCCTCCACTTT; CDR3 protein: CASSPSGTKNSPLHF
J gene: TRBJ2-5; D gene: .; clone size: .; V gene: TRBV7-9; CDR3 DNA: TGTGCCAGCAGCTCCCCCGGGGCGGCGGACCAAGAGACCCAGTACTTC; CDR3 protein: CASSSPGAADQETQYF
J gene: TRBJ2-1; D gene: .; clone size: .; V gene: TRBV7-9; CDR3 DNA: TGTGCCAGCAGCTTATTAAGTGGCAATGAGCAGTTCTTC; CDR3 protein: CASSLLSGNEQFF
J gene: TRBJ2-6; D gene: .; clone size: few; V gene: TRBV20-1; CDR3 DNA: TGCAGTGCTAGCAGGGGACCCTCTCTCCTGGAGGCCAACGTCCTGACTTTC; CDR3 protein: CSASRGPSLLEANVLTF
J gene: TRBJ2-7; D gene: .; clone size: once; V gene: TRBV28; CDR3 DNA: TGTGCCAGCAGTTTAGCGGAGGAAAGCTCCTACGAGCAGTACTTC; CDR3 protein: CASSLAEESSYEQYF
J gene: TRBJ2-7; D gene: .; clone size: .; V gene: TRBV19; CDR3 DNA: TGTGCCAGTAGTATAGAACACAACTCCTACGAGCAGTACTTC; CDR3 protein: CASSIEHNSYEQYF
J gene: TRBJ1-1; D gene: .; clone size: few; V gene: TRBV6-2/TRBV6-3; CDR3 DNA: TGTGCCAGCAGTGAAGAAATGGCAGATAAGAACACTGAAGCTTTCTTT; CDR3 protein: CASSEEMADKNTEAFF
J gene: TRBJ1-6; D gene: TRBD1; clone size: many; V gene: TRBV7-8; CDR3 DNA: TGTGCGCTGGGAGGACAGGGAGATTCACCCCTCCACTTT; CDR3 protein: CALGGQGDSPLHF
J gene: TRBJ2-5; D gene: .; clone size: few; V gene: TRBV3-1; CDR3 DNA: TGTGCCAGCAGAAACCAAGGGGTTGGGTGGGGGACCCAGTACTTC; CDR3 protein: CASRNQGVGWGTQYF
J gene: TRBJ1-4; D gene: .; clone size: many; V gene: TRBV15; CDR3 DNA: TGTGCCACCAGCAGAGAGGCAGAAACTAATGAAAAACTGTTTTTT; CDR3 protein: CATSREAETNEKLFF
J gene: TRBJ1-5; D gene: .; clone size: many; V gene: TRBV20-1; CDR3 DNA: TGCAGTGCTAGAGACAGCAATCAGCCCCAGCATTTT; CDR3 protein: CSARDSNQPQHF
J gene: TRBJ2-5; D gene: .; clone size: few; V gene: TRBV7-2; CDR3 DNA: TGTGCCAGCAGCGCACTTCTAACAGGGGACGCGGGGGAGACCCAGTACTTC; CDR3 protein: CASSALLTGDAGETQYF
J gene: TRBJ1-2; D gene: .; clone size: .; V gene: TRBV27; CDR3 DNA: TGTGCCAGCAGTTCCGGGACGGAGGACTACTATGGCTACACCTTC; CDR3 protein: CASSSGTEDYYGYTF
J gene: TRBJ1-5; D gene: .; clone size: many; V gene: TRBV27; CDR3 DNA: TGTGCCAGCAGCACCGGACAGCTCAATCAGCCCCAGCATTTT; CDR3 protein: CASSTGQLNQPQHF
J gene: TRBJ2-3; D gene: TRBD2; clone size: once; V gene: TRBV6-2/TRBV6-3; CDR3 DNA: TGTGCCAGCAGACTAGCGGGGGGACCCAGTACGCAGTATTTT; CDR3 protein: CASRLAGGPSTQYF
J gene: TRBJ2-7; D gene: .; clone size: many; V gene: TRBV6-1; CDR3 DNA: TGTGCCAGCACCGAACTCGTTCCCTACGAGCAGTACTTC; CDR3 protein: CASTELVPYEQYF
J gene: TRBJ1-2; D gene: .; clone size: many; V gene: TRBV7-9; CDR3 DNA: TGTGCCAGCAGCTTAGCGGACGGGCGAAGCTACACCTTC; CDR3 protein: CASSLADGRSYTF
J gene: TRBJ2-1; D gene: .; clone size: .; V gene: TRBV2; CDR3 DNA: TGTGCCAGCGGTTTGACAGGAGTTTACAATGAGCAGTTCTTC; CDR3 protein: CASGLTGVYNEQFF
J gene: TRBJ2-7; D gene: .; clone size: many; V gene: TRBV28; CDR3 DNA: TGTGCCAGCAGTCCCCTATCCGAATCCCACTCCTACGAGCAGTACTTC; CDR3 protein: CASSPLSESHSYEQYF
J gene: TRBJ2-7; D gene: .; clone size: many; V gene: TRBV25-1; CDR3 DNA: TGTGCCAGCAGTCGGGACCCCCCGGTCCTCCACGAGCAGTACTTC; CDR3 protein: CASSRDPPVLHEQYF
J gene: TRBJ2-2; D gene: .; clone size: few; V gene: TRBV4-3; CDR3 DNA: TGCGCCAGCAGCCATCATCAGGACACCGGGGAGCTGTTTTTT; CDR3 protein: CASSHHQDTGELFF
J gene: TRBJ1-6; D gene: TRBD1; clone size: .; V gene: TRBV3-1; CDR3 DNA: TGTGCCAGCAGTTTAAGATTACAGGGGAATTCACCCCTCCACTTT; CDR3 protein: CASSLRLQGNSPLHF
J gene: TRBJ2-7; D gene: TRBD1; clone size: .; V gene: TRBV5-5; CDR3 DNA: TGTGCCAGCAGCCTGACAGGGCATTTCTACGAGCAGTACTTC; CDR3 protein: CASSLTGHFYEQYF
J gene: TRBJ1-4; D gene: TRBD1; clone size: many; V gene: TRBV28; CDR3 DNA: TGTGCCAGCAGGCCGGGGACAGCGGGTGAAAAACTGTTTTTT; CDR3 protein: CASRPGTAGEKLFF
J gene: TRBJ1-5; D gene: TRBD1; clone size: many; V gene: TRBV28; CDR3 DNA: TGTGCCAGCAGGGGGACAGGGGGGGGCGGGAATCAGCCCCAGCATTTT; CDR3 protein: CASRGTGGGGNQPQHF
J gene: TRBJ2-4; D gene: .; clone size: .; V gene: TRBV13; CDR3 DNA: TGTGCCAGCAGGCCCACTAGGGCCAAAAACATTCAGTACTTC; CDR3 protein: CASRPTRAKNIQYF